Below, 7 T cell receptor beta chains from the same sample are listed, as sequenced in a study of follicular helper T cells after annual influenza vaccination. The assay was immunoSEQ multiplex PCR, and TCRdb's table has in-frame clones only and misses some. The sample carries some 9,900 clones, about four fifths recorded once. As to time point: 2014-2015 season, 7 days after vaccination. The sample here was CXCR5- memory CD4+ T cells sorted from blood, taken 7 days after influenza vaccination. The source of these receptors is an adult who received the influenza vaccine.

The chain carries TRBV6-6 and TRBJ1-6; no firm D call. Germline V gives CDR1 MNHNY, CDR2 SVGAGI (reference sequence). Trimming stripped 9 bases from V and 1 base from J, with 7 bases between. The length of the CDR3 is 13 residues. CDR3 loop: CASLGSYNSPLHF. In DNA, the CDR3 is TGTGCCAGTTTAGGGTCCTATAATTCACCCCTCCACTTT.

This chain joins TRBV6-1 and TRBJ1-2; 7 positions agree with TRBD1. Per germline, CDR1 MNHNS and CDR2 SASEGT. V dropped 7 bases and J dropped 4; count of bases not matched to a gene: 12. The CDR3 extends over 15 amino acids. As DNA, the CDR3 is TGTGCCAGCACCCACGGGGCAGGGGGTGTCTATGGCTACACCTTC. Translating it yields CASTHGAGGVYGYTF.

The rearrangement links TRBV27 to TRBJ2-3, with 9 bases that match TRBD1. Looked up from germline, CDR1 is MNHEY and CDR2 is SMNVEV (reference sequence). V was pared by 6 bases and J by 6 bases, with 4 bases of the junction left unmatched. This CDR3 is 13 amino acids long. This CDR3 is CASRGQGTDTQYF. The DNA for the CDR3 is TGTGCCAGCAGAGGACAGGGGACCGATACGCAGTATTTT.

This rearrangement joins TRBV6-5 to TRBJ2-1; 7 bases line up with TRBD2. The CDR3 covers 14 residues. Trimming at V came to 7 bases and at J to 7 bases, leaving 10 bases not matched to a gene. The germline CDR1 and CDR2 sequences are MNHEY and SVGAGI. This CDR3 reads CASTQAGRQNEQFF. CDR3 sequence (DNA): TGTGCCAGCACCCAAGCGGGACGACAGAATGAGCAGTTCTTC.

This clone was picked up one time. The chain joins TRBV7-9 to TRBJ2-5; 7 nucleotides match TRBD2. J gave up 5 bases and V 2 bases, and 2 bases lay outside the gene matches. The CDR3 covers 13 residues. CDR1 is SEHNR, CDR2 FQNEAQ, per germline (reference sequence). The CDR3 DNA reads TGTGCCAGCAGCTTAAGGGGAGGGGAGACCCAGTACTTC. This gives the protein CASSLRGGETQYF.

The chain joins TRBV30 to TRBJ1-3, with D uncertain. Germline CDR1 and CDR2: GTSNPN and SVGIG (reference sequence). With 2 bases removed from V and 0 bases from J, the gap between germline ends came to 5 bases. CDR3 length equals 13 residues. The CDR3 DNA is TGTGCCTGGAGTCAAATCTCTGGAAACACCATATATTTT. It yields the protein CAWSQISGNTIYF. The complete variable domain, with remaining parts taken from reference TRBV30 and TRBJ1-3, reads SQTIHQWPATLVQPVGSPLSLECTVEGTSNPNLYWYRQAAGRGLQLLFYSVGIGQISSEVPQNLSASRPQDRQFILSSKKLLLSDSGFYLCAWSQISGNTIYFGEGSWLTVV.

V and J are TRBV19 and TRBJ2-7; D call uncertain. The germline V gene encodes CDR1 LNHDA and CDR2 SQIVND (reference sequence). The length of the CDR3 is 14 residues. V shed 1 base and J shed 1 base, with 8 bases lying between them. CDR3 in DNA: TGTGCCAGTAGTATAGTGGCAGCTTCCTACGAGCAGTACTTC. This sequence encodes CASSIVAASYEQYF.